This is a list of T cell receptor beta chains from one sample in a study of beta chain features in type 1 diabetes. Method: immunoSEQ multiplex PCR; TCRdb's copy keeps in-frame clones and lacks some. The sample gives 95,000 to 150,000 clones, about 17% of which show up once; over 2% is in the top ten. Sequenced: central memory CD4+ T cells from blood. The receptor source for this set is a man in his thirties or forties with type 1 diabetes. Both conserved end residues are part of each CDR3. The order of the fields is J gene, V gene, clone size, D gene, CDR3 protein, CDR3 DNA. The D gene is left open where the match is weak. Clone size is not always given. Where it is, it says once, few, many or a class for expanded clones.

j_gene: TRBJ1-5; v_gene: TRBV18; abundance: NA; d_gene: NA; CDR3aa: CASSPSDWNNQPQHF; CDR3nt: TGTGCCAGCTCACCATCGGACTGGAATAATCAGCCCCAGCATTTT
j_gene: TRBJ1-4; v_gene: TRBV4-3; abundance: few; d_gene: NA; CDR3aa: CASSQDAGETATNEKLFF; CDR3nt: TGCGCCAGCAGCCAAGACGCGGGGGAAACAGCAACTAATGAAAAACTGTTTTTT
j_gene: TRBJ2-7; v_gene: TRBV28; abundance: few; d_gene: NA; CDR3aa: CASSLGGGYVQYF; CDR3nt: TGTGCCAGCAGTTTAGGGGGGGGCTACGTGCAGTACTTC
j_gene: TRBJ2-3; v_gene: TRBV4-2; abundance: few; d_gene: TRBD1; CDR3aa: CASSHPDRGGTDTQYF; CDR3nt: TGTGCCAGCAGCCATCCCGACAGGGGGGGCACAGATACGCAGTATTTT
j_gene: TRBJ1-5; v_gene: TRBV30; abundance: few; d_gene: NA; CDR3aa: CAWSSFMGSRQPQHF; CDR3nt: TGTGCCTGGAGCTCCTTTATGGGAAGCAGGCAGCCCCAGCATTTT
j_gene: TRBJ1-2; v_gene: TRBV6-5; abundance: few; d_gene: NA; CDR3aa: CASRTDLTGYGYTF; CDR3nt: TGTGCCAGCAGAACAGACTTGACAGGTTATGGCTACACCTTC
j_gene: TRBJ2-7; v_gene: TRBV28; abundance: few; d_gene: NA; CDR3aa: CASSMGPYEQYF; CDR3nt: TGTGCCAGCAGCATGGGGCCCTACGAGCAGTACTTC
j_gene: TRBJ2-5; v_gene: TRBV2; abundance: many; d_gene: NA; CDR3aa: CASSQGHPETQYF; CDR3nt: TGTGCCAGCAGTCAGGGGCACCCAGAGACCCAGTACTTC
j_gene: TRBJ1-1; v_gene: TRBV4-2; abundance: few; d_gene: NA; CDR3aa: CASSQDLLGKNTEAFF; CDR3nt: TGTGCCAGCAGCCAAGATCTTTTGGGGAAGAACACTGAAGCTTTCTTT
j_gene: TRBJ1-4; v_gene: TRBV23-1; abundance: NA; d_gene: NA; CDR3aa: CASTLKGCIEKLFF; CDR3nt: TGCGCCAGCACCCTAAAGGGGTGTATAGAAAAACTGTTTTTT
j_gene: TRBJ2-3; v_gene: TRBV7-8; abundance: NA; d_gene: NA; CDR3aa: CASSLPSRDTQYF; CDR3nt: TGTGCCAGCAGCTTACCATCCCGCGATACGCAGTATTTT
j_gene: TRBJ2-7; v_gene: TRBV18; abundance: NA; d_gene: NA; CDR3aa: CASSPRREQDEQYF; CDR3nt: TGTGCCAGCTCACCAAGGAGGGAGCAAGACGAGCAGTACTTC
j_gene: TRBJ2-5; v_gene: TRBV5-1; abundance: few; d_gene: NA; CDR3aa: CASSLSAPGETQYF; CDR3nt: TGCGCCAGCAGCTTGTCGGCGCCCGGAGAGACCCAGTACTTC
j_gene: TRBJ2-1; v_gene: TRBV7-2; abundance: few; d_gene: NA; CDR3aa: CASSLGLREQFF; CDR3nt: TGTGCCAGCAGCTTAGGACTGCGTGAGCAGTTCTTC
j_gene: TRBJ2-3; v_gene: TRBV7-2; abundance: few; d_gene: TRBD2; CDR3aa: CASSSTSGTDTQYF; CDR3nt: TGTGCCAGCAGCTCGACTAGCGGGACAGATACGCAGTATTTT
j_gene: TRBJ1-5; v_gene: TRBV7-9; abundance: NA; d_gene: TRBD1; CDR3aa: CASSSGQGTNQPQHF; CDR3nt: TGTGCCAGCAGCTCGGGACAGGGAACAAATCAGCCCCAGCATTTT
j_gene: TRBJ2-1; v_gene: TRBV7-2; abundance: few; d_gene: TRBD2; CDR3aa: CASSLGLAGAGEQFF; CDR3nt: TGTGCCAGCAGCTTAGGGCTAGCGGGGGCCGGAGAGCAGTTCTTC
j_gene: TRBJ1-5; v_gene: TRBV27; abundance: many; d_gene: NA; CDR3aa: CASSTALGGGNQPQHF; CDR3nt: TGTGCCAGCAGTACCGCATTGGGAGGGGGCAATCAGCCCCAGCATTTT
j_gene: TRBJ2-3; v_gene: TRBV4-3; abundance: few; d_gene: NA; CDR3aa: CASSQGDRLVTDTQYF; CDR3nt: TGCGCCAGCAGCCAGGGCGACAGGCTCGTCACAGATACGCAGTATTTT
j_gene: TRBJ1-1; v_gene: TRBV10-3; abundance: few; d_gene: NA; CDR3aa: CAISEGTQNTEAFF; CDR3nt: TGTGCCATCAGTGAAGGGACACAGAACACTGAAGCTTTCTTT